Each of the 25 T cell receptor beta chains below was sequenced from the same sample in a study of T cell responses to AZD1222 COVID-19 vaccine. Clones were sequenced by immunoSEQ multiplex PCR, and TCRdb holds only the in-frame ones, with some missing. In the table there are roughly 70,000 clones, approximately 81% of which are singletons. Sequencing used peripheral blood, obtained on day 0 of AZD1222 vaccination. All receptors come from an adult in good health.

The rearrangement joins TRBV3-1 (or the pseudogene TRBV3-2) to TRBJ2-4; D might be TRBD1 (5 bases). Germline V gives CDR1 LGHDT, CDR2 YNNKEL (reference sequence). V was cut by 4 bases and J by 6 bases, with 13 bases left in between. The length of the CDR3 is 14 residues. In DNA, the CDR3 is TGTGCCAGCAGCCCACAGGCCTTGGGAAACATTCAGTACTTC. Protein product: CASSPQALGNIQYF.

V gene TRBV11-3 combines with J gene TRBJ2-3; TRBD2 might be the D (7 bases). The CDR3 is 14 amino acids. The germline V and J ends were trimmed by 4 bases and 6 bases, with 14 bases remaining between them. Germline values: CDR1 SGHNT, CDR2 YENEEA. CDR3 bases: TGTGCCAGCAGCTCCGGGGGGCCGGGCGATACGCAGTATTTT. Its translation: CASSSGGPGDTQYF.

The chain joins TRBV6-1 to TRBJ1-2, with a weak D call TRBD1 (6 bases). V shed 2 bases and J shed 8 bases, with 18 bases lying between them. This CDR3 spans 15 amino acids. Germline-derived CDR1 and CDR2 are MNHNS and SASEGT. The CDR3 DNA reads as TGTGCCAGCAGTGAATTTAGGGGGATCGGATTAGGCTACACCTTC. Translating gives CASSEFRGIGLGYTF.

This chain joins TRBV5-1 and TRBJ1-2; TRBD1 matches 7 bases. The V gene's germline CDR1 is SGHRS and CDR2 YFSETQ. The CDR3 length is 17 residues. The junction had 13 bases not matched to a gene; V was cut back by 1 base and J by 4 bases. The CDR3 sequence is CASSLNLQTGTPYGYTF. In DNA, the CDR3 is TGCGCCAGCAGCTTGAATTTGCAGACAGGGACCCCCTATGGCTACACCTTC.

The chain is built from TRBV5-1 and TRBJ1-2; D might be TRBD1 (5 bases). The CDR3 has 20 residues. The V gene lost 3 bases and the J gene lost 3 bases, with 30 bases spanning the gap. Germline assignment: CDR1 SGHRS and CDR2 YFSETQ. CDR3 sequence: CASSSISWGFEGKGDYGYTF. The CDR3 nucleotides are TGCGCCAGCAGCTCGATTTCATGGGGCTTCGAGGGGAAAGGAGACTATGGCTACACCTTC. Together with reference TRBV5-1 and TRBJ1-2, the CDR3 gives the full variable domain: KAGVTQTPRYLIKTRGQQVTLSCSPISGHRSVSWYQQTPGQGLQFLFEYFSETQRNKGNFPGRFSGRQFSNSRSEMNVSTLELGDSALYLCASSSISWGFEGKGDYGYTFGSGTRLTVV.

The rearrangement links TRBV5-6 to TRBJ1-1; D call uncertain. This CDR3 has 14 residues. Trimming shortened V by 1 base and J by 8 bases, and 15 bases separated the two germline ends. Germline V lookup: CDR1 SGHDT, CDR2 YYEEEE. DNA of the CDR3: TGTGCCAGCAGCTTGATGAGGTGGTGGGGAGAAGCTTTCTTT. Translating it yields CASSLMRWWGEAFF.

The chain joins TRBV5-1 to TRBJ1-5, with no clear D. Germline assignment: CDR1 SGHRS and CDR2 YFSETQ. V was cut by 4 bases and J by 3 bases, with 11 bases left in between. The CDR3 has 14 amino acids. CDR3 sequence reads: CASSADGDNQPQHF. The CDR3 DNA reads TGCGCCAGCAGCGCCGACGGAGACAATCAGCCCCAGCATTTT.

As for this clone: Germline is not matched at one junction end, which may reflect a read error. The chain is built from TRBV11-2 and TRBJ1-1; D remains unclear. Looked up from germline, CDR1 is SGHAT and CDR2 is FQNNGV. CDR3 length equals 8 residues. The CDR3 bases are TGTGCCAGCAGCTTAGTCCCCTTT. Amino acid sequence: CASSLVPF.

Concerning this clone itself: The identical CDR3 is also encoded by other nucleotide sequences in the sample. The chain has TRBV5-5 and TRBJ2-5; D not certain. The CDR3 is 13 amino acids. Trimming took off 0 bases at V and 2 bases at J, with 5 bases between the two ends. Germline V lookup: CDR1 SGHKS, CDR2 YYEKEE (reference sequence). In DNA, the CDR3 is TGTGCCAGCAGCTTGGGGGGACAAGAGACCCAGTACTTC. This encodes CASSLGGQETQYF.

The chain uses TRBV19 and TRBJ2-5; D might be TRBD2 (6 bases). Germline lookup yields CDR1 LNHDA and CDR2 SQIVND (reference sequence). This CDR3 contains 13 residues. V lost 10 bases to trimming and J lost 5 bases, with 17 bases between them. The CDR3 sequence is CATSTRTRETQYF. The DNA of the CDR3 is TGTGCCACCTCGACTAGGACCAGGGAGACCCAGTACTTC.

CDR3 DNA sequence: TGTGCCAGCAGTCCCCTGGACAGGGGCAACGAGCAGTACTTC. It codes for CASSPLDRGNEQYF. J is TRBJ2-7 and V is TRBV6-5; 9 bases fit TRBD1. The V and J ends lost 5 bases and 5 bases, in that order; junction bases with no gene match: 7. The CDR3 length is 14 residues. The germline gives CDR1 MNHEY, CDR2 SVGAGI.

This clone turned up a few times. The rearrangement uses TRBV7-9 and TRBJ2-2; D gene uncertain. This CDR3 is built from 14 residues. Germline CDR1 reads SEHNR; CDR2 reads FQNEAQ (reference sequence). V was pared by 0 bases and J by 1 base, with 3 bases between. The CDR3 loop is CASSLAGNTGELFF. CDR3 DNA: TGTGCCAGCAGCTTAGCCGGGAACACCGGGGAGCTGTTTTTT. Filled out from reference TRBV7-9 and TRBJ2-2, the complete variable domain reads DTGVSQNPRHKITKRGQNVTFRCDPISEHNRLYWYRQTLGQGPEFLTYFQNEAQLEKSRLLSDRFSAERPKGSFSTLEIQRTEQGDSAMYLCASSLAGNTGELFFGEGSRLTVL.

This chain links TRBV6-6 with TRBJ1-2; D is undetermined. Between the trimmed V and J ends, which lost 4 bases and 2 bases, there was a span of 5 bases. CDR1 and CDR2 from the germline V gene are MNHNY and SVGAGI (reference sequence). This CDR3 is 12 amino acids long. DNA of the CDR3: TGTGCCAGCAGTTTAGACAACTATGGCTACACCTTC. As protein: CASSLDNYGYTF.

This CDR3 is CASSWGLAKSTDTQYF. The CDR3 coding sequence is TGCGCCAGCAGCTGGGGGCTAGCGAAGAGCACAGATACGCAGTATTTT. V usage is TRBV5-1 and J usage is TRBJ2-3, with D possibly being TRBD1 or TRBD2 (6 bases each). V dropped 3 bases and J dropped 0 bases, with 14 bases sitting between them. The germline V gene encodes CDR1 SGHRS and CDR2 YFSETQ. The CDR3 spans 16 residues.

J is TRBJ2-7 and V is TRBV7-9; D perhaps matches TRBD2 (6 bases). V dropped 4 bases and J dropped 2 bases, with 15 bases sitting between them. This CDR3 comprises 15 residues. CDR1 is SEHNR and CDR2 is FQNEAQ in the germline V gene (reference sequence). The chain's CDR3 is CASSSTRRDPYEQYF. CDR3 nucleotide sequence: TGTGCCAGCAGCTCAACGCGGCGGGATCCCTACGAGCAGTACTTC.

There are many counts of this clone. V usage is TRBV6-5 and J usage is TRBJ2-7; D is possibly TRBD1 (6 bases). Trimming cost V 5 bases and J 2 bases, with 16 bases left between them. The CDR3 is 15 residues long. CDR1 is MNHEY, CDR2 SVGAGI, per germline. CDR3 sequence reads: CASSPEPGHPYEQYF. CDR3 in DNA: TGTGCCAGCAGTCCCGAACCGGGACATCCCTACGAGCAGTACTTC.

The V gene is TRBV29-1, the J gene TRBJ2-5; D possibly corresponds to TRBD1 (6 bases). The V end was cut by 4 bases, the J end by 5 bases, with 11 bases between. The CDR3 sequence is 12 residues long. CDR1 is SQVTM, CDR2 ANQGSEA, per germline. The CDR3 sequence is CSVAGAGETQYF. As DNA, the CDR3 is TGCAGCGTTGCAGGGGCTGGGGAGACCCAGTACTTC.

V is TRBV6-5 and J is TRBJ1-3; D not resolved. Trimming removed 8 bases at V and 1 base at J, with 12 bases between. CDR3 length: 14 residues. From germline, CDR1 is MNHEY and CDR2 SVGAGI. The DNA of the CDR3 is TGTGCCAGCGAAGAATGGGATTCTGGAAACACCATATATTTT. This translates into CASEEWDSGNTIYF.

This sequence joins TRBV6-1 and TRBJ1-2, with D possibly being TRBD1 (5 bases). CDR1 and CDR2 (germline): MNHNS, SASEGT. V lost 2 bases to trimming and J lost 2 bases, with 12 bases between them. The length of the CDR3 is 15 residues. The CDR3 DNA reads as TGTGCCAGCAGTGAAAGGGACCCCCTCAACTATGGCTACACCTTC. It is translated as CASSERDPLNYGYTF.

This CDR3 is CASSQGQGNYNYGYTF. CDR3 nucleotide sequence: TGCGCCAGCAGCCAAGGACAGGGGAACTATAACTATGGCTACACCTTC. V gene TRBV4-1 combines with J gene TRBJ1-2; TRBD1 matches 8 bases. The germline V gene has CDR1 MGHRA and CDR2 YSYEKL. The V and J ends lost 1 base and 1 base, in that order; junction bases with no gene match: 5. This CDR3 is built from 16 residues.

This clone was seen more than once but under ten times. The J gene is TRBJ1-2, the V gene TRBV6-5, with TRBD1 matching over 11 bases. The CDR3 runs to 15 residues. With 6 bases clipped from V and 7 bases from J, the junction kept 10 bases outside the gene matches. Germline loops: CDR1 MNHEY, CDR2 SVGAGI. In nucleotides, the CDR3 is TGTGCCAGCAGGGACCCGGGACAGGGGGTTTTTGGCTACACCTTC. Protein product: CASRDPGQGVFGYTF.

This rearrangement joins TRBV11-2 to TRBJ2-7; 7 bases are shared with TRBD2. Germline-derived CDR1 and CDR2 are SGHAT and FQNNGV. This CDR3 contains 14 residues. Trimming removed 5 bases from V and 5 bases from J; junction bases left unmatched: 9. This CDR3 reads CASSPHGLVDEQYF. The CDR3, as DNA: TGTGCCAGCAGCCCCCACGGACTAGTTGACGAGCAGTACTTC.

The chain joins TRBV24-1 to TRBJ2-2, with no clear D. The CDR3 is 12 residues long. With 0 bases removed from V and 6 bases from J, the gap between germline ends came to 1 base. The germline V gene has CDR1 KGHDR and CDR2 SFDVKD. CDR3 residues: CATSDLSGELFF. The CDR3 DNA sequence: TGTGCCACCAGTGATTTGTCCGGGGAGCTGTTTTTT.

This chain joins TRBV3-1 (or the pseudogene TRBV3-2) and TRBJ2-2, with D hard to call. Germline V gene lookup returns CDR1 LGHDT and CDR2 YNNKEL (reference sequence). Trimming cost V 1 base and J 3 bases, with 12 bases left between them. CDR3 length: 16 amino acids. CDR3 amino acids: CASSQGIVQHTGELFF. The CDR3 DNA reads TGTGCCAGCAGCCAAGGAATAGTACAGCACACCGGGGAGCTGTTTTTT.

The CDR3 sequence: CASSSQTGGDQPQHF. The CDR3 DNA sequence: TGTGCCAGCAGCTCACAGACAGGGGGCGATCAGCCCCAGCATTTT. The rearrangement links TRBV21-1 to TRBJ1-5; no check of the table's D call, TRBD1, against the DNA was made. TRBV21-1 is recorded as a pseudogene. The CDR3 has 15 amino acids.